These T cell receptor beta chains were read from a single sample in a study of shared clonotypes between healthy human individuals. Produced via immunoSEQ multiplex PCR; TCRdb's table is partial and in-frame only. The sample shows about 1 million clones, 75% to 85% of them seen only once. Sequencing input: memory CD4+ T cells from PBMCs. The receptors come from a man aged 18 to 29 in good health. Some clones in this sample may be carry-over from other donors' samples. CDR3s include the opening cysteine and the closing phenylalanine or tryptophan. The order of the fields is J gene, V gene, clone size, CDR3 length, D gene, CDR3 protein, CDR3 DNA. D genes are given only for firm matches. Some rows have no size entry. The others give once, few or many, or a class for an expanded clone.

j_call: TRBJ1-1; v_call: TRBV2; clone_size: .; cdr3_length: 14; d_call: .; cdr3_aa: CASSEARVNTEAFF; cdr3_nt: TGTGCCAGCAGTGAAGCAAGAGTGAACACTGAAGCTTTCTTT
j_call: TRBJ2-3; v_call: TRBV5-1; clone_size: .; cdr3_length: 15; d_call: .; cdr3_aa: CASSLEDTYTDTQYF; cdr3_nt: TGCGCCAGCAGCTTGGAGGACACCTACACAGATACGCAGTATTTT
j_call: TRBJ2-1; v_call: TRBV7-3; clone_size: .; cdr3_length: 12; d_call: .; cdr3_aa: CASSRLGNEQFF; cdr3_nt: TGTGCCAGCAGTCGACTTGGCAACGAGCAGTTCTTC
j_call: TRBJ2-2; v_call: TRBV7-3; clone_size: .; cdr3_length: 13; d_call: .; cdr3_aa: CASSGGPTGELFF; cdr3_nt: TGTGCCAGCAGCGGAGGGCCCACCGGGGAGCTGTTTTTT
j_call: TRBJ2-1; v_call: TRBV7-7; clone_size: many; cdr3_length: 13; d_call: .; cdr3_aa: CASSLSLGREQFF; cdr3_nt: TGTGCCAGCAGCTTATCCCTAGGACGGGAGCAGTTCTTC
j_call: TRBJ2-3; v_call: TRBV6-1; clone_size: .; cdr3_length: 14; d_call: .; cdr3_aa: CASQKVTEADTQYF; cdr3_nt: TGTGCCAGCCAGAAGGTAACCGAGGCAGATACGCAGTATTTT
j_call: TRBJ1-4; v_call: TRBV9; clone_size: .; cdr3_length: 16; d_call: .; cdr3_aa: CASSVGLGRSNEKLFF; cdr3_nt: TGTGCCAGCAGCGTAGGTCTTGGCCGGTCTAATGAAAAACTGTTTTTT
j_call: TRBJ1-2; v_call: TRBV7-9; clone_size: few; cdr3_length: 14; d_call: .; cdr3_aa: CASSFGEPDYGYTF; cdr3_nt: TGTGCCAGCAGCTTCGGGGAACCTGACTATGGCTACACCTTC
j_call: TRBJ1-6; v_call: TRBV30; clone_size: .; cdr3_length: 13; d_call: .; cdr3_aa: CAWNLPRGSPLHF; cdr3_nt: TGTGCCTGGAACCTCCCAAGGGGTTCACCCCTCCACTTT
j_call: TRBJ2-2; v_call: TRBV20-1; clone_size: .; cdr3_length: 11; d_call: .; cdr3_aa: CSASRTGELFF; cdr3_nt: TGCAGTGCTAGCCGCACCGGGGAGCTGTTTTTT
j_call: TRBJ2-2; v_call: TRBV30; clone_size: .; cdr3_length: 12; d_call: .; cdr3_aa: CAWSQGSGELFF; cdr3_nt: TGTGCCTGGAGTCAGGGATCCGGGGAGCTGTTTTTT
j_call: TRBJ2-1; v_call: TRBV19; clone_size: .; cdr3_length: 15; d_call: .; cdr3_aa: CASSIGLLSYNEQFF; cdr3_nt: TGTGCCAGTAGTATAGGACTCCTCTCCTACAATGAGCAGTTCTTC
j_call: TRBJ2-7; v_call: TRBV18; clone_size: .; cdr3_length: 13; d_call: .; cdr3_aa: CASSLGIRDEQYF; cdr3_nt: TGTGCCAGCTCATTAGGAATCCGAGACGAGCAGTACTTC